This TCR beta chain emerged from a study of beta chain features in type 1 diabetes. CDR1 and CDR2 (germline): SGHTS, YDEGEE. This CDR3 has 9 amino acids. V was shortened by 6 bases and J by 7 bases, with 5 bases between the two germline ends. All of the isolated RNA was reverse transcribed, so expressed TCRB transcripts were sequenced. Repertoires were generated with immunoSEQ multiplex PCR, while TCRdb's copy carries only in-frame clones and drops some. The top ten hold 0.044% of the sample, which has almost 350,000 clones, less than 20% seen once. The rearrangement links TRBV5-8 to TRBJ2-7; D is perhaps TRBD1 (5 bases). Specimen: naive CD4+ T cells from blood. This sequence originates from a woman under 30 in good health. The CDR3 nucleotides read TGTGCCAGCAACAGGGAGCAGTACTTC. Encoded protein: CASNREQYF. The full variable domain, in which reference TRBV5-8 and TRBJ2-7 provide the parts outside the CDR3, is EAGVTQSPTHLIKTRGQQATLRCSPISGHTSVYWYQQALGLGLQFLLWYDEGEERNRGNFPPRFSGRQFPNYSSELNVNALELEDSALYLCASNREQYFGPGTRLTVT.